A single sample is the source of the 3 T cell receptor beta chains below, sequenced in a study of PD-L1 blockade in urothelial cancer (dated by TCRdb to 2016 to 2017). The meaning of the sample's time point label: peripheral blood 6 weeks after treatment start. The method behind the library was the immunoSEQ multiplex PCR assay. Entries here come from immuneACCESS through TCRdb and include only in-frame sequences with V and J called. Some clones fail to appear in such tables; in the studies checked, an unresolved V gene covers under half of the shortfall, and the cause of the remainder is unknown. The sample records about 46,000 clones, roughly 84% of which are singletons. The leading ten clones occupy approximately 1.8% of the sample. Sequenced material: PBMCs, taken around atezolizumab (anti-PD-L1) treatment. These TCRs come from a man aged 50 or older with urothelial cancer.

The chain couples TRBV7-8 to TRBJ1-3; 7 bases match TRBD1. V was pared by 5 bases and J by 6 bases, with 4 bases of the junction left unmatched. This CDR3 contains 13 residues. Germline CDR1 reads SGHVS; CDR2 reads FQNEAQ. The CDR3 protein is CASSIQGPNTIYF. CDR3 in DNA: TGTGCCAGCAGCATACAGGGGCCAAACACCATATATTTT.

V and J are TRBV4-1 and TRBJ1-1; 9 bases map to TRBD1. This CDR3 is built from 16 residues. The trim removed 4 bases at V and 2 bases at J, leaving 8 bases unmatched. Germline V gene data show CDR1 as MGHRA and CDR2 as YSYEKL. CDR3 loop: CASSPEQGALNTEAFF. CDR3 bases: TGCGCCAGCAGCCCAGAACAGGGGGCGCTTAACACTGAAGCTTTCTTT.

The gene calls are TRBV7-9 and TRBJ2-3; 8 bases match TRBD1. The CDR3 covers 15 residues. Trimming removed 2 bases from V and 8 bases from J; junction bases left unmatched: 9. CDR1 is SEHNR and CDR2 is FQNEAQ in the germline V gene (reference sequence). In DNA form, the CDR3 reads TGTGCCAGCAGCTTAATTGCAGGGGGCGCAGCTACGCAGTATTTT. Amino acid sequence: CASSLIAGGAATQYF.